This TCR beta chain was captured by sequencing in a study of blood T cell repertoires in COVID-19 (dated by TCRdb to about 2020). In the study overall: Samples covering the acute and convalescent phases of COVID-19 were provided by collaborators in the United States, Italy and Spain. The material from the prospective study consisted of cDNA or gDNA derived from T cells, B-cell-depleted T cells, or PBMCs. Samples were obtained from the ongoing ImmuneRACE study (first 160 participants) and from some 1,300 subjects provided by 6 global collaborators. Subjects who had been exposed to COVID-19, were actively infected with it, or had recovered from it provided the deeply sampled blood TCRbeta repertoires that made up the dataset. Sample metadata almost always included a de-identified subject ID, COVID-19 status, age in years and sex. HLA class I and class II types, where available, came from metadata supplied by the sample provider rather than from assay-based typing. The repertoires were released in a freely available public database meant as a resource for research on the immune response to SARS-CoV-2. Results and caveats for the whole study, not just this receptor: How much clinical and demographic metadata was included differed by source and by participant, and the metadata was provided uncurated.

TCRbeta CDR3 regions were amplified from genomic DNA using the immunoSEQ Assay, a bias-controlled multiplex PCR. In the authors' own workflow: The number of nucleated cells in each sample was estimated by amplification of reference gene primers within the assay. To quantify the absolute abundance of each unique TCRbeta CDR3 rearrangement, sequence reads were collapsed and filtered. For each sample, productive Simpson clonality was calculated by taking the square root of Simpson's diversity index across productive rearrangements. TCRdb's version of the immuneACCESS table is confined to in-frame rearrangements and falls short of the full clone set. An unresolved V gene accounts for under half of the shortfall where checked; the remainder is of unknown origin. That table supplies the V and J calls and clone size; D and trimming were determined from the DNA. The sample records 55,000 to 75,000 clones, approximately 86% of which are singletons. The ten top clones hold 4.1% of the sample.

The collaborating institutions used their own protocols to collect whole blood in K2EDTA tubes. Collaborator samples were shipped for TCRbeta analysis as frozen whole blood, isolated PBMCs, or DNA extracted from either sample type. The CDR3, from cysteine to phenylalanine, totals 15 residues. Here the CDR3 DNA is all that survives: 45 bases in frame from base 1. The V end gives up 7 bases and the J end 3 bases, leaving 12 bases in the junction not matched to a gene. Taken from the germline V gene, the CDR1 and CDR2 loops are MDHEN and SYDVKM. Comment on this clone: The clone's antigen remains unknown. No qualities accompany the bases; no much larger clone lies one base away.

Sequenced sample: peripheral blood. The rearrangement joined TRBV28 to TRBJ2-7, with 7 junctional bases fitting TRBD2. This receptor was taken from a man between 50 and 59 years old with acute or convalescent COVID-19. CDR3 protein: CASTLPGGEIYEQYF. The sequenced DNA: TGTGCCAGCACCCTACCTGGGGGGGAAATCTACGAGCAGTACTTC. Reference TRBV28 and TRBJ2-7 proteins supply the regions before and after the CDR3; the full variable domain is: DVKVTQSSRYLVKRTGEKVFLECVQDMDHENMFWYRQDPGLGLRLIYFSYDVKMKEKGDIPEGYSVSREKKERFSLILESASTNQTSMYLCASTLPGGEIYEQYFGPGTRLTVT.